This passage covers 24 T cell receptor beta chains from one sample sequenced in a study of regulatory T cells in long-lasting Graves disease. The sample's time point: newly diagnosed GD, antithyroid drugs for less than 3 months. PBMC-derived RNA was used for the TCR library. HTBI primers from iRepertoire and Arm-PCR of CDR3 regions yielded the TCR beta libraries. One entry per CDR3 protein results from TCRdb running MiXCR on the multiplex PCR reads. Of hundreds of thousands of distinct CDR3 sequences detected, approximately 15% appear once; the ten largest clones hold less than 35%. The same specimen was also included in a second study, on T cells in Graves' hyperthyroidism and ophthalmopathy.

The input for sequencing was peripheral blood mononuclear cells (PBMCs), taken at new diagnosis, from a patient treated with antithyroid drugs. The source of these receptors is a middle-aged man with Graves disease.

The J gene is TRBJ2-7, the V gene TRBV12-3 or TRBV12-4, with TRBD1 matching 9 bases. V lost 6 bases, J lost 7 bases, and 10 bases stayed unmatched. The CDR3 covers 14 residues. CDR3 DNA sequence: TGTGCCAGCAGGCCGACAGGGGGAATGGGAGAGCAGTACTTC. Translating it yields CASRPTGGMGEQYF.

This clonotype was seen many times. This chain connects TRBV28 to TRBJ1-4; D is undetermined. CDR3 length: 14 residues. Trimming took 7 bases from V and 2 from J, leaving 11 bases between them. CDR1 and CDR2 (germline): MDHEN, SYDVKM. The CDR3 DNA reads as TGTGCCAGCATTCGCTTAGGCACTAATGAAAAACTGTTTTTT. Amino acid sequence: CASIRLGTNEKLFF.

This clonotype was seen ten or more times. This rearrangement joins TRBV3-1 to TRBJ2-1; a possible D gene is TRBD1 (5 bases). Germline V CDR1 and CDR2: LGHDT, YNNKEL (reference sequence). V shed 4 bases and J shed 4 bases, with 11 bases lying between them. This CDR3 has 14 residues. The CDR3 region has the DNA TGTGCCAGCAGCCGCCTGGACATTTACAATGAGCAGTTCTTC. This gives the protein CASSRLDIYNEQFF.

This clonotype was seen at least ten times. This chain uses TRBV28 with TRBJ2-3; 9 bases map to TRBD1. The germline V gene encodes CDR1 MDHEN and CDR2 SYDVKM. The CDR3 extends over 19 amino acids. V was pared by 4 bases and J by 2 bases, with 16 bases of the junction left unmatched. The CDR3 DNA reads TGTGCCAGCAGTTCGCCCGGGACAGGGATGGGTCTTACCACAGATACGCAGTATTTT. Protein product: CASSSPGTGMGLTTDTQYF.

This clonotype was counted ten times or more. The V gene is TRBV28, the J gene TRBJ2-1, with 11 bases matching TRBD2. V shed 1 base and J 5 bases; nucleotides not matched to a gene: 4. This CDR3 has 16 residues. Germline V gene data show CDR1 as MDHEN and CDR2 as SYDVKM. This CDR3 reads CASSLFLLAGDNEQFF. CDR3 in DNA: TGTGCCAGCAGTTTATTCTTACTAGCGGGGGACAATGAGCAGTTCTTC.

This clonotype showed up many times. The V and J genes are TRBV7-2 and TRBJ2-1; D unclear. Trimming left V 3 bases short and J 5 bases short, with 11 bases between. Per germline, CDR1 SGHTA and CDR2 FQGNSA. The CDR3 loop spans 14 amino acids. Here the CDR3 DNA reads TGTGCCAGCAGCTTTAGTTGGTCAAACAATGAGCAGTTCTTC. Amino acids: CASSFSWSNNEQFF.

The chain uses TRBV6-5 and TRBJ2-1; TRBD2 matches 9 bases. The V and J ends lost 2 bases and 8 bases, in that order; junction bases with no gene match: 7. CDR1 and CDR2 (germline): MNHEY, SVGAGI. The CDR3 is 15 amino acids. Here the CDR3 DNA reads TGTGCCAGCAGTTACGTAGCGGGGGTTTCGGATGAGCAGTTCTTC. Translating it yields CASSYVAGVSDEQFF.

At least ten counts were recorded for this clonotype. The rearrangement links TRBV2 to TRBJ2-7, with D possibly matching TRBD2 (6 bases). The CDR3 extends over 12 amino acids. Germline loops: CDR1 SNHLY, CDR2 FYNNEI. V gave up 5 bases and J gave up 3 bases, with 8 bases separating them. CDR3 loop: CASSRLVYEQYF. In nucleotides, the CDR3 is TGTGCCAGCAGTAGACTAGTCTACGAGCAGTACTTC.

The CDR3 region is CASRYSPQGGYEQYF. CDR3 in DNA: TGTGCCAGCAGATACTCTCCCCAGGGGGGATACGAGCAGTACTTC. This sequence joins TRBV6-1 and TRBJ2-7; D is possibly TRBD1 (7 bases). The CDR3 spans 15 residues. Between the trimmed V and J ends, which lost 6 bases and 4 bases, there was a span of 19 bases. Looked up from germline, CDR1 is MNHNS and CDR2 is SASEGT.

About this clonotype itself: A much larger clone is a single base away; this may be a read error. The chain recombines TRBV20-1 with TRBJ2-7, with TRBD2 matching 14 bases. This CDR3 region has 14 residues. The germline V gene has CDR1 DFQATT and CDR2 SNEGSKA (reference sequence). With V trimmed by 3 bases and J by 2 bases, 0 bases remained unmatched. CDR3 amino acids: CSARGLAGAYEQYF. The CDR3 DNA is TGCAGTGCTAGGGGACTAGCGGGGGCCTACGAGCAGTACTTC.

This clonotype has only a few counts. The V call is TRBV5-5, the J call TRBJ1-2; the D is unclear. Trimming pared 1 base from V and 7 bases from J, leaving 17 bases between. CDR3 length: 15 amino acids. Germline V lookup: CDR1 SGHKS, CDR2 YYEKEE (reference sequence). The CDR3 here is CASSLKGATNGGYTF. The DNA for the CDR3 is TGTGCCAGCAGCTTGAAAGGTGCAACTAATGGTGGCTACACCTTC.

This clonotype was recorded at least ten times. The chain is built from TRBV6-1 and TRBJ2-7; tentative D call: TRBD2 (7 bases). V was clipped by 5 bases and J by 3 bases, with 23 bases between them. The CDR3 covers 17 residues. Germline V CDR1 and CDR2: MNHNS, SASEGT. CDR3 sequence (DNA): TGTGCCAGCAGTACCCTCCCTTCTTGGGGGGGCTTCTACGAGCAGTACTTC. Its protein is CASSTLPSWGGFYEQYF.

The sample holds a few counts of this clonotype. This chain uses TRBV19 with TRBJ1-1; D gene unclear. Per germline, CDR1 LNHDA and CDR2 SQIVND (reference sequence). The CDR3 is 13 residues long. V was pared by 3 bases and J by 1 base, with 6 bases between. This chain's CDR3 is CASSIVKNTEAFF. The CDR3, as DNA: TGTGCCAGTAGTATCGTCAAGAACACTGAAGCTTTCTTT.

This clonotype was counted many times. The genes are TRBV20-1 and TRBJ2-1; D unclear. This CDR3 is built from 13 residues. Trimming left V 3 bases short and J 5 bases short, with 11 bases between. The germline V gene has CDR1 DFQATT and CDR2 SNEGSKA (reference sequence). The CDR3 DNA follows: TGCAGTGCTAGGTTGGTAAGGCACAATGAGCAGTTCTTC. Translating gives CSARLVRHNEQFF.

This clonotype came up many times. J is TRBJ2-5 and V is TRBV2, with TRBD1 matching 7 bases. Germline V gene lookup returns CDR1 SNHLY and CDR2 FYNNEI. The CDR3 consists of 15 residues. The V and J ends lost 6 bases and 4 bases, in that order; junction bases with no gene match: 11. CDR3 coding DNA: TGTGCCAGCAGCGGCGAGGCGACAGGGAGAGAGACCCAGTACTTC. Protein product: CASSGEATGRETQYF.

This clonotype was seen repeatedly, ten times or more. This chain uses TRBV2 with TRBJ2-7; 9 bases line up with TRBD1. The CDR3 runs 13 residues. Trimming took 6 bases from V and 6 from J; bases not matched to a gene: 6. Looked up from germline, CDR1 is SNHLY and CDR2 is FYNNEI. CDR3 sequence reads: CASSGTGFAEQYF. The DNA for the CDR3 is TGTGCCAGCAGCGGGACAGGGTTTGCCGAGCAGTACTTC.

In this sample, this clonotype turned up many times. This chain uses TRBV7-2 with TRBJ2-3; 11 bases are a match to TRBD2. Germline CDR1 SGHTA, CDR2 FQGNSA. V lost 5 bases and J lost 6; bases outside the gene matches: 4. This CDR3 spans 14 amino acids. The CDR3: CASSTGLAADTQYF. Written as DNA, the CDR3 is TGTGCCAGCAGCACGGGACTAGCGGCGGATACGCAGTATTTT. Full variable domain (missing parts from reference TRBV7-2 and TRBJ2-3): GAGVSQSPSNKVTEKGKDVELRCDPISGHTALYWYRQSLGQGLEFLIYFQGNSAPDKSGLPSDRFSAERTGGSVSTLTIQRTQQEDSAVYLCASSTGLAADTQYFGPGTRLTVL.

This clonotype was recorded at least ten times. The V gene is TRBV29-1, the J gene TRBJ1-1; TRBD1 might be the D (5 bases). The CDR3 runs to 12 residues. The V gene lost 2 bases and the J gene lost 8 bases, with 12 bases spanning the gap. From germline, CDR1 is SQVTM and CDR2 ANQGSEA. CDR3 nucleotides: TGCAGCGTTGAACTCCGGGACCGCGAAGCTTTCTTT. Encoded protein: CSVELRDREAFF.

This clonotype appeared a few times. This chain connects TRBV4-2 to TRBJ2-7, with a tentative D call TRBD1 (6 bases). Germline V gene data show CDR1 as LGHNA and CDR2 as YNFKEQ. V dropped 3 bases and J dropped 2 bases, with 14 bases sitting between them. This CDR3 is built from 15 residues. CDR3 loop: CASSQGNRETYEQYF. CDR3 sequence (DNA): TGTGCCAGCAGCCAGGGTAACAGGGAAACCTACGAGCAGTACTTC.

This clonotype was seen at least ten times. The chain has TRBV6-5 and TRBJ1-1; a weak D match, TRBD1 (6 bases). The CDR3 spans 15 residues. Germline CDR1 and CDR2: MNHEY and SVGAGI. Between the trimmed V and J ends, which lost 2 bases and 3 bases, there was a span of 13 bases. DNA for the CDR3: TGTGCCAGCAGTTACGGTGGGGGCGAGGACACTGAAGCTTTCTTT. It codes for CASSYGGGEDTEAFF.

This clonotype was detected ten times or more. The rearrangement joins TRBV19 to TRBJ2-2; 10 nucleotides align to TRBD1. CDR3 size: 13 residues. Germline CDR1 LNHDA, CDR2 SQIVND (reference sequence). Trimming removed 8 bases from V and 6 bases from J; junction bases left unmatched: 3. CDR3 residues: CASPGQGPGELFF. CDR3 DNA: TGTGCCAGTCCGGGACAGGGGCCCGGGGAGCTGTTTTTT.

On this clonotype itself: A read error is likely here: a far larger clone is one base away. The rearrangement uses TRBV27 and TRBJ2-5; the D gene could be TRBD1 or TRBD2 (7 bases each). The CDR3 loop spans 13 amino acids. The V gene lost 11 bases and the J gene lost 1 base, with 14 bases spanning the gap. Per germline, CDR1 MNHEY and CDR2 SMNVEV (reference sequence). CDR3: CAASGTVQETQYF. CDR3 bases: TGTGCCGCCAGCGGGACAGTCCAAGAGACCCAGTACTTC.

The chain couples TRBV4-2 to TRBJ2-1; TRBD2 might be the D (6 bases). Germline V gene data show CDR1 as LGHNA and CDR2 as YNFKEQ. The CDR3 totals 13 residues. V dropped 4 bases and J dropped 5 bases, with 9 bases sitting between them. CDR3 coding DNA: TGTGCCAGCAGCCCGGGGGAGGACAATGAGCAGTTCTTC. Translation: CASSPGEDNEQFF.

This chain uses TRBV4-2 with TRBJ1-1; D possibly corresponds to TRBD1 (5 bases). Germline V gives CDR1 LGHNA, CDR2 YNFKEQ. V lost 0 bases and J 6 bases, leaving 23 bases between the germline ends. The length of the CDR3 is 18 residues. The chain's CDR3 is CASSQDRIPLTRDPEAFF. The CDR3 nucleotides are TGTGCCAGCAGCCAAGATCGGATACCCCTGACGAGGGACCCTGAAGCTTTCTTT.